This T cell receptor (beta chain) was recovered during a study of blood T cell repertoires in COVID-19. Study-level information: T cells, B-cell-depleted T cells, or PBMCs provided the cDNA or gDNA that served as material.

Per the authors' pipeline: Estimated nucleated cell counts came from reference gene primer amplification. Method: immunoSEQ multiplex PCR; TCRdb's copy keeps in-frame clones and lacks some. V, J and clone size are those of that table, while D and trimming were read from the DNA. This sample has approximately 400,000 clones, with roughly 90% found just once. Cohort allocation depended upon clinical history that participants reported. A PCR-confirmed or clinician-diagnosed COVID-19 case had contacted exposed participants within 2 weeks of entry. The CDR3 consists of 15 residues. The V gene's germline CDR1 is GTSNPN and CDR2 SVGIG (reference sequence). With V trimmed by 1 base and J by 3 bases, 6 bases remained unmatched.

The receptor was isolated from a woman aged 40 to 55 who had been exposed to COVID-19. The rearrangement joins TRBV30 to TRBJ1-5; 7 bases fit TRBD1. Material for sequencing was PBMCs or T cells enriched from blood (not recorded which). The CDR3 sequence is CAWSEGTVYNQPQHF. CDR3 in DNA: TGTGCCTGGAGTGAAGGGACAGTATACAATCAGCCCCAGCATTTT.